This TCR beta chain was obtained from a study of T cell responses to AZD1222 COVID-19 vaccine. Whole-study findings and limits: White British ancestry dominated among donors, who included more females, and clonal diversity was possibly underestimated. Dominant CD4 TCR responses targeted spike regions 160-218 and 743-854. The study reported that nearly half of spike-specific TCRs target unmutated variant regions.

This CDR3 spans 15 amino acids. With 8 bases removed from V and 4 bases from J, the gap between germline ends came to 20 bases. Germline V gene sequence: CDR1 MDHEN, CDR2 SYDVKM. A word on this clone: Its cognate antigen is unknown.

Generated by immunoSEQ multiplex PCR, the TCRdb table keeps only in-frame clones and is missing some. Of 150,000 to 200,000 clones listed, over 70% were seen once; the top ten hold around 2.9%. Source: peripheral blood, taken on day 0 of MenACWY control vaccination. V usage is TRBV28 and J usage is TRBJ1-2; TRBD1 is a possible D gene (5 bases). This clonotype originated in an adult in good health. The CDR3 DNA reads TGTGCCAGCGAGGAGGGGTCCCCTTTCCTCTATGGCTACACCTTC. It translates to CASEEGSPFLYGYTF.